A selection of T cell receptor beta chains follows, all from one sample in a study of cytomegalovirus exposure and HLA in healthy donors. Here immunoSEQ multiplex PCR was the method, and the copy in TCRdb shows in-frame clones only, minus some. The data show roughly 100,000 clones, over 60% seen once. Sample: PBMCs. These TCRs come from a woman younger than 30 in good health and CMV-seropositive. The CDR3 runs from the conserved cysteine through the conserved F or W. Clone size is stated in some rows and not others, as once, few, many or a class when expanded.

clone size	V gene	J gene	CDR3 protein
-	TRBV18	TRBJ1-5	CASSPTGQGDQPQHF
-	TRBV19	TRBJ2-7	CASSETGWVNEQYF
-	TRBV30	TRBJ2-5	CAWSPQQGETQYF
-	TRBV6-5	TRBJ1-1	CASSYPGGTEAFF
-	TRBV5-1	TRBJ1-3	CASTGGLSGNTIYF
-	TRBV28	TRBJ1-1	CASSGQESRVITEAFF
-	TRBV27	TRBJ2-3	CASASQGADTQYF
once	TRBV4-2	TRBJ2-1	CASSQESGLAMYNEQFF
-	TRBV6-5	TRBJ1-2	CASSRSQSIYGYTF
-	TRBV27	TRBJ1-1	CASSLPFSTEAFF
few	TRBV2	TRBJ1-1	CASREQGVGTEAFF
-	TRBV4-1	TRBJ2-1	CASSHGGMSSYNEQFF
-	TRBV7-2	TRBJ1-4	CASSLTGVEKLFF
-	TRBV19	TRBJ1-2	CASSPSQGGYGYTF
-	TRBV4-1	TRBJ2-6	CASSQGDSGANVLTF
-	TRBV2	TRBJ1-5	CASSGQRDSNQPQHF
-	TRBV6-1	TRBJ2-3	CASGTAQGADTQYF
few	TRBV30	TRBJ2-7	CAYRQSNSYEQYF
-	TRBV6-5	TRBJ2-5	CASRRQETQYF
-	TRBV6-5	TRBJ2-5	CASSYSSQGRETQYF
-	TRBV9	TRBJ2-7	CASTPGTAPREQYF
few	TRBV29-1	TRBJ1-5	CSVEDGGAQHF
few	TRBV18	TRBJ2-1	CASSPRTSNEQFF
-	TRBV5-1	TRBJ1-1	CASSSITTQGGPEAFF
-	TRBV5-1	TRBJ1-3	CASRPGQGSGNTIYF
-	TRBV28	TRBJ2-3	CASSSGLAGGTDTQYF
-	TRBV27	TRBJ1-1	CASSLSGDRTAFF
-	TRBV2	TRBJ1-1	CASRGGGAAEAFF
-	TRBV2	TRBJ2-5	CASSTILAGGDSETQYF
once	TRBV28	TRBJ1-2	CASKNNRDIDGYTF
-	TRBV5-4	TRBJ2-7	CASSLTVSSYEQYF
-	TRBV19	TRBJ2-7	CASSIDGQGAYEQYF
once	TRBV5-6	TRBJ2-7	CASTPDSYYEQYF
-	TRBV19	TRBJ2-7	CASSLADSYEQYF
-	TRBV4-2	TRBJ2-2	CASSQAGDRGGTGELFF